This entry describes one T cell receptor (beta chain). V shed 1 base and J 3 bases; nucleotides not matched to a gene: 6. CDR3 length: 16 residues. The germline V gene encodes CDR1 MGHRA and CDR2 YSYEKL. These data come from a study of T cell changes during pregnancy in multiple sclerosis. The data were produced by immunoSEQ multiplex PCR, yet TCRdb's version contains in-frame clones alone and is incomplete. Found here are about 84,000 clones, about 93% of them singletons; the top ten hold more than 0.75%. The sample consisted of peripheral blood, taken in the second trimester of pregnancy. This sequence originates from a female donor in good health, enrolled as a control in a pregnancy study. The chain employs TRBV4-1 and TRBJ2-7; 10 bases agree with TRBD2. The DNA for the CDR3 is TGCGCCAGCAGCCAAGCCCCCGCTAGCGGGAGCTACGAGCAGTACTTC. Amino acid sequence: CASSQAPASGSYEQYF.